This T cell receptor (beta chain) was sequenced during a study of T cells after yellow fever vaccination. TCRdb re-called the 5' RACE reads with MiXCR, one entry per CDR3 protein. The sample lists around 340,000 distinct CDR3 sequences, 8.5% to 9% occurring once. The CDR3 sequence is 15 residues long. In germline, CDR1 is LGHNA, CDR2 YNFKEQ. With 1 base removed from V and 5 bases from J, the gap between germline ends came to 14 bases. This clonotype was detected many times. This sequence was found in a man between 18 and 35 years old who received the YFV17D yellow fever vaccine. The rearrangement links TRBV4-2 to TRBJ2-5, with TRBD2 as a possible D gene (6 bases). This material consisted of PBMCs, taken on the day of the first yellow fever vaccination. Here the CDR3 reads CASSQGGAGRETQYF. The CDR3 DNA follows: TGTGCCAGCAGCCAAGGAGGAGCGGGCCGGGAGACCCAGTACTTC.